This entry concerns a single T cell receptor beta chain. Its antigen is as yet unknown. These data come from a study of cytomegalovirus exposure and HLA in healthy donors. General study findings and limits: When a later analysis compared HLA-associated TCR beta chains with equally common others, the HLA-associated chains turned out to be more clonally expanded and to have lower generation probabilities. When analyzed later, the rates of TCR association showed variation by HLA locus, with DRB1 the most and HLA-C the fewest. Serostatus for CMV was the only available immune exposure information.

There are 15 residues in the CDR3. The germline V gene has CDR1 MRHNA and CDR2 SNTAGT. Trimming took off 2 bases at V and 0 bases at J, with 8 bases between the two ends. Vbeta (60) and Jbeta (13) primers were used in the PCR. The data were produced by immunoSEQ multiplex PCR, yet TCRdb's version contains in-frame clones alone and is incomplete. The record lists 150,000 or so clones, of which the ten most abundant hold under 2%. The genes are TRBV6-4 and TRBJ1-3; D is undetermined. The specimen sequenced was PBMCs. The sequence was obtained from a woman aged 45-60 years in good health and CMV-seronegative. The CDR3 sequence is CASSDERSSGNTIYF. CDR3 bases: TGTGCCAGCAGTGACGAGCGAAGCTCTGGAAACACCATATATTTT.